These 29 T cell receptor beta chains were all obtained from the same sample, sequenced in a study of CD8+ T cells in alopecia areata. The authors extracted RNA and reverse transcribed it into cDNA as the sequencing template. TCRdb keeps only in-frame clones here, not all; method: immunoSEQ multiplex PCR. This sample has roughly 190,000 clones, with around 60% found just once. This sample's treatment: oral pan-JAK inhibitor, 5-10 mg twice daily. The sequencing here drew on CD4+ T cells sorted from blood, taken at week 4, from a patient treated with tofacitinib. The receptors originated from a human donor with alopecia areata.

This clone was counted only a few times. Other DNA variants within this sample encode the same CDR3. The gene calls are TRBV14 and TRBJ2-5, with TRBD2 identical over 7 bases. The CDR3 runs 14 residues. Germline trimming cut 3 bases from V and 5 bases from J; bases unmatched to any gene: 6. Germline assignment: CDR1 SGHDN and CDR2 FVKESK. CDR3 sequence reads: CASSQRGSPETQYF. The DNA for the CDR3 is TGTGCCAGCAGCCAGCGGGGGAGTCCGGAGACCCAGTACTTC. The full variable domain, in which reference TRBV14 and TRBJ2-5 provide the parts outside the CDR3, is EAGVTQFPSHSVIEKGQTVTLRCDPISGHDNLYWYRRVMGKEIKFLLHFVKESKQDESGMPNNRFLAERTGGTYSTLKVQPAELEDSGVYFCASSQRGSPETQYFGPGTRLLVL.

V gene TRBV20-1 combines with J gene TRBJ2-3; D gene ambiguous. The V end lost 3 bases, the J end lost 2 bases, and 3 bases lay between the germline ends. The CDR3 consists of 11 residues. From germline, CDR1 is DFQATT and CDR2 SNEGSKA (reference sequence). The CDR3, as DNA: TGCAGTGCTAGGTACACAGATACGCAGTATTTT. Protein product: CSARYTDTQYF.

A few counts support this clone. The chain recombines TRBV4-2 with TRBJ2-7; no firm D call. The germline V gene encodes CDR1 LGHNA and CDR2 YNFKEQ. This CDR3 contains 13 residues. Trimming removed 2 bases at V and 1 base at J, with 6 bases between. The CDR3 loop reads CASSQSLSYEQYF. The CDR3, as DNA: TGTGCCAGCAGCCAATCACTGTCCTACGAGCAGTACTTC.

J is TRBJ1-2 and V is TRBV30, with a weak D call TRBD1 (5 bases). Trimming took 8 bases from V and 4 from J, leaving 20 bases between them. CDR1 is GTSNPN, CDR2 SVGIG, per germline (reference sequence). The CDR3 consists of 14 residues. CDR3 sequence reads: CAHPVGSGTYGYTF. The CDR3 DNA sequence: TGTGCCCACCCAGTGGGTTCGGGGACCTATGGCTACACCTTC. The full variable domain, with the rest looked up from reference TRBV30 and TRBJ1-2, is SQTIHQWPATLVQPVGSPLSLECTVEGTSNPNLYWYRQAAGRGLQLLFYSVGIGQISSEVPQNLSASRPQDRQFILSSKKLLLSDSGFYLCAHPVGSGTYGYTFGSGTRLTVV.

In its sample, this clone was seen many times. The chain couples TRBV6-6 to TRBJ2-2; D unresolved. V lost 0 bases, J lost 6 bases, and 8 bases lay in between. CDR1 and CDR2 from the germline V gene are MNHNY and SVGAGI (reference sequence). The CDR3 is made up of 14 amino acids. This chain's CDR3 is CASSYSFTAGELFF. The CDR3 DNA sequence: TGTGCCAGCAGTTACTCGTTTACGGCCGGGGAGCTGTTTTTT.

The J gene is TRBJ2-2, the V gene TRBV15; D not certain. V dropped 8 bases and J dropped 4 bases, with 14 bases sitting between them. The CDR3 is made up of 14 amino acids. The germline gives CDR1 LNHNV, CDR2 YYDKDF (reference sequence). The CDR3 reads CATGADQVTGELFF. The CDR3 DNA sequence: TGTGCCACCGGAGCCGATCAAGTCACCGGGGAGCTGTTTTTT.

The CDR3 nucleotides read TGTGCCATCAGCGGGACAAACTATGGCTACACCTTC. Translation gives CAISGTNYGYTF. This chain links TRBV10-3 with TRBJ1-2; tentative D call: TRBD1 (6 bases). Trimming took 6 bases from V and 2 from J, leaving 7 bases between them. Looked up from germline, CDR1 is ENHRY and CDR2 is SYGVKD. This CDR3 contains 12 residues.

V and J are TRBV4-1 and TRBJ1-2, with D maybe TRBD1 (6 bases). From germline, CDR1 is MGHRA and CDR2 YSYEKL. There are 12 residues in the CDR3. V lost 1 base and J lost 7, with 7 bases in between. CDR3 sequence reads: CASSQGTVGYTF. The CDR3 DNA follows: TGCGCCAGCAGCCAAGGGACAGTTGGCTACACCTTC.

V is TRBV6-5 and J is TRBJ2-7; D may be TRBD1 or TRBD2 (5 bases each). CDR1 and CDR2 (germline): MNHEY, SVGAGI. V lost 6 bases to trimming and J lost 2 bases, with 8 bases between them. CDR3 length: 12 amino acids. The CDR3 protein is CASRGEPYEQYF. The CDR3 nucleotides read TGTGCCAGCAGAGGGGAGCCCTACGAGCAGTACTTC.

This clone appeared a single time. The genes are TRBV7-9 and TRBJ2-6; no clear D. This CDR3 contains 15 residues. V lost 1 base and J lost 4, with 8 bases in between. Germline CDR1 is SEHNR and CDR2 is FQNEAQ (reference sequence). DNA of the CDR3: TGTGCCAGCAGCTTAGAATCGTTCGGGGCCAACGTCCTGACTTTC. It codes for CASSLESFGANVLTF.

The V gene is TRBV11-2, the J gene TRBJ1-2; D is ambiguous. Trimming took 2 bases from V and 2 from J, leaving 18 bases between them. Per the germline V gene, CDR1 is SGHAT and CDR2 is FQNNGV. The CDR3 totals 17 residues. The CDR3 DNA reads TGTGCCAGCAGCTTATCGGCTGGCTGGGGTCCGAACTATGGCTACACCTTC. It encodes CASSLSAGWGPNYGYTF.

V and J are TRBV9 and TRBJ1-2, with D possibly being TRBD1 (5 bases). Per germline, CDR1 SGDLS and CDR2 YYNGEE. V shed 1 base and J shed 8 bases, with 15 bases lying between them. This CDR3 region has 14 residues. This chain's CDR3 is CASSVSGTGSGYTF. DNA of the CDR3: TGTGCCAGCAGCGTATCCGGGACGGGCTCGGGCTACACCTTC.

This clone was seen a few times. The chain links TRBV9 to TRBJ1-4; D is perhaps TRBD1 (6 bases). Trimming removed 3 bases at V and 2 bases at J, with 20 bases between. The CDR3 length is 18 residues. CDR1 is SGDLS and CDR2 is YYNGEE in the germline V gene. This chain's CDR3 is CASSDWDMEEVTNEKLFF. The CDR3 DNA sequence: TGTGCCAGCAGCGACTGGGACATGGAGGAGGTGACTAATGAAAAACTGTTTTTT. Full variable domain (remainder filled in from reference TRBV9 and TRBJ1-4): DSGVTQTPKHLITATGQRVTLRCSPRSGDLSVYWYQQSLDQGLQFLIQYYNGEERAKGNILERFSAQQFPDLHSELNLSSLELGDSALYFCASSDWDMEEVTNEKLFFGSGTQLSVL.

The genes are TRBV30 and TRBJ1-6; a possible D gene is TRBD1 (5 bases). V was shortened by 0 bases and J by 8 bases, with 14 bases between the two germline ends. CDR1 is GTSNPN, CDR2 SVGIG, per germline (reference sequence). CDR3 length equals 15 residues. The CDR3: CAWSVHSGGDSPLHF. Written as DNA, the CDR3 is TGTGCCTGGAGTGTACATTCGGGGGGGGATTCACCCCTCCACTTT. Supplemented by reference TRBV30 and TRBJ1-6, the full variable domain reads SQTIHQWPATLVQPVGSPLSLECTVEGTSNPNLYWYRQAAGRGLQLLFYSVGIGQISSEVPQNLSASRPQDRQFILSSKKLLLSDSGFYLCAWSVHSGGDSPLHFGNGTRLTVT.

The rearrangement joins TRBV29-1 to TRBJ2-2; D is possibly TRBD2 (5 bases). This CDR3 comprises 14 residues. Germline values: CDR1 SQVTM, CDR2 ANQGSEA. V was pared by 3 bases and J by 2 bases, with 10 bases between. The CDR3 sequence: CSVDSGSNTGELFF. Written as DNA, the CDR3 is TGCAGCGTTGACAGCGGATCCAACACCGGGGAGCTGTTTTTT.

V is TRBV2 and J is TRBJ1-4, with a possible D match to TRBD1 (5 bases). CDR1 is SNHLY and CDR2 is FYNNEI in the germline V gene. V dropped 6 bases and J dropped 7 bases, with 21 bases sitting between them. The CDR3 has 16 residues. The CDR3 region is CASRAGTGGSFEKLFF. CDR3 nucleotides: TGTGCCAGCAGAGCAGGGACGGGAGGGTCGTTTGAAAAACTGTTTTTT.

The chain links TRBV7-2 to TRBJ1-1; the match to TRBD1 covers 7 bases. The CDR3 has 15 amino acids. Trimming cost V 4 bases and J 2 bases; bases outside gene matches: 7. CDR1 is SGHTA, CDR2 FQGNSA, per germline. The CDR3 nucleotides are TGTGCCAGCAGCTATTGGACAGGTAGAAACACTGAAGCTTTCTTT. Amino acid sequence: CASSYWTGRNTEAFF. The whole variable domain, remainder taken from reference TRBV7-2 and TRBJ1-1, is GAGVSQSPSNKVTEKGKDVELRCDPISGHTALYWYRQSLGQGLEFLIYFQGNSAPDKSGLPSDRFSAERTGGSVSTLTIQRTQQEDSAVYLCASSYWTGRNTEAFFGQGTRLTVV.

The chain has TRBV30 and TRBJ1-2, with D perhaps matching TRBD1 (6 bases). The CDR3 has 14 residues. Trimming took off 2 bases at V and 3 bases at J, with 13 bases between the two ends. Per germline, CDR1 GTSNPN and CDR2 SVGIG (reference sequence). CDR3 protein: CAWSQDRIYYGYTF. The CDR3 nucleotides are TGTGCCTGGAGTCAAGACAGGATCTACTATGGCTACACCTTC.

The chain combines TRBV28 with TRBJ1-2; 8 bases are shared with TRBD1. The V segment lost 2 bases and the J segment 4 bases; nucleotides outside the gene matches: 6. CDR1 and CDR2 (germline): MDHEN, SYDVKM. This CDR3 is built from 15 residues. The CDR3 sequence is CASSLRDRTFYGYTF. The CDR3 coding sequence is TGTGCCAGCAGTTTAAGGGACAGGACCTTCTATGGCTACACCTTC.

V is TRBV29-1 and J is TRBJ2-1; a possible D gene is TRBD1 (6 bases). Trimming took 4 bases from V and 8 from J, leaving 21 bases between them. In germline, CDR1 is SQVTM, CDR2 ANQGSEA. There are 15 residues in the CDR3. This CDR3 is CSVVVGASDAHEQFF. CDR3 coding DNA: TGCAGCGTTGTGGTGGGGGCGTCCGATGCCCATGAGCAGTTCTTC.

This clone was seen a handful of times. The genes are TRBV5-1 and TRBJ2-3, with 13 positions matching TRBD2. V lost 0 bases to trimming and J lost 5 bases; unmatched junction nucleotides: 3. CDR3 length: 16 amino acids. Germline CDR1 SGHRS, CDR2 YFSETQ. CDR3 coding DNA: TGCGCCAGCAGCTTGGGGACTAGCGGGGGACGAGATACGCAGTATTTT. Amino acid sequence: CASSLGTSGGRDTQYF.

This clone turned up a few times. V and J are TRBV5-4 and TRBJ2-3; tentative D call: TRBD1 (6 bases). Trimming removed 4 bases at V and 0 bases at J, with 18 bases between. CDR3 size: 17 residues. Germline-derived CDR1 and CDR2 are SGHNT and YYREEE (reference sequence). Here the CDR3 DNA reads TGTGCCAGCAGCCCCGGGCAGGGGCGCTATAGCACAGATACGCAGTATTTT. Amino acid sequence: CASSPGQGRYSTDTQYF. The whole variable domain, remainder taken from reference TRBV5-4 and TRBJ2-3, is ETGVTQSPTHLIKTRGQQVTLRCSSQSGHNTVSWYQQALGQGPQFIFQYYREEENGRGNFPPRFSGLQFPNYSSELNVNALELDDSALYLCASSPGQGRYSTDTQYFGPGTRLTVL.

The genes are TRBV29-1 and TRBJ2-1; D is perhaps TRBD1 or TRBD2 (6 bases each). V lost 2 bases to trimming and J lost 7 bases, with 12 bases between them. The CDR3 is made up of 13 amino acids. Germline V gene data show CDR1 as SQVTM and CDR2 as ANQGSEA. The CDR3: CSVETGASNEQFF. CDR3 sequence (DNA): TGCAGCGTTGAAACGGGGGCGAGTAATGAGCAGTTCTTC.

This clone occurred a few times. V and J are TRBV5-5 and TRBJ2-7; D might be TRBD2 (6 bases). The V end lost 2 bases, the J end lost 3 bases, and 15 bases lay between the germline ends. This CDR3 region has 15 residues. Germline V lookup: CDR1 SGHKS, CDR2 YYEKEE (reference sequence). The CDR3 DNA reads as TGTGCCAGCAGCTTTCCGGGGGTTGCAAACTACGAGCAGTACTTC. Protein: CASSFPGVANYEQYF.

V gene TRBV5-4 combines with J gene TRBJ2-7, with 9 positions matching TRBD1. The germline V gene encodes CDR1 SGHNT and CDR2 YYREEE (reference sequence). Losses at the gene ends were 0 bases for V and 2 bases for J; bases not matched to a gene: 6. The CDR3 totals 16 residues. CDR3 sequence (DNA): TGTGCCAGCAGCTTGGTACCGGGACAGGGACCCTACGAGCAGTACTTC. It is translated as CASSLVPGQGPYEQYF.

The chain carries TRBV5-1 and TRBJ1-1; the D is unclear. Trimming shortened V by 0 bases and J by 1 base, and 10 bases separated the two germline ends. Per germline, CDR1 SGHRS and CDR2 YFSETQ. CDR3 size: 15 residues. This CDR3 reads CASSLVAGSNTEAFF. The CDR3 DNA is TGCGCCAGCAGCTTGGTGGCAGGTTCGAACACTGAAGCTTTCTTT. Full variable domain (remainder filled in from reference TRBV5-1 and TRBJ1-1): KAGVTQTPRYLIKTRGQQVTLSCSPISGHRSVSWYQQTPGQGLQFLFEYFSETQRNKGNFPGRFSGRQFSNSRSEMNVSTLELGDSALYLCASSLVAGSNTEAFFGQGTRLTVV.

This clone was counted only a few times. The CDR3 nucleotides read TGTGCCAGCAGCCCCGGACAGGGGGCTCCCCTTGGAAACATTCAGTACTTC. Translated, it gives CASSPGQGAPLGNIQYF. This sequence joins TRBV7-2 and TRBJ2-4; TRBD1 matches 11 bases. This CDR3 is 17 amino acids long. Germline V lookup: CDR1 SGHTA, CDR2 FQGNSA. The V gene end was trimmed by 5 bases and the J gene end by 6 bases; junction bases not matched to a gene: 12.

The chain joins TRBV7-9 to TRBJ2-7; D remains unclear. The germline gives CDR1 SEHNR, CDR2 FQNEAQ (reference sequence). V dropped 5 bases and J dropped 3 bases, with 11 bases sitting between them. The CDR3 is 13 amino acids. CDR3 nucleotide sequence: TGTGCCAGCAGCCTGTACCACCACTACGAGCAGTACTTC. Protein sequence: CASSLYHHYEQYF.

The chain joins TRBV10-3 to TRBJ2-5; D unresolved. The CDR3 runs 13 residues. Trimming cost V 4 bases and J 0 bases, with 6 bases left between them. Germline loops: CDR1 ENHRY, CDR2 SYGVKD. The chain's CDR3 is CAISVADQETQYF. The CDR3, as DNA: TGTGCCATCAGTGTGGCTGACCAAGAGACCCAGTACTTC.